This T cell receptor (beta chain) appears in the sequencing data of a study of OX40 agonist ivuxolimab in advanced cancers. Study information: Age averaged about 62 years (range about 23 to 80), and about 86% were male. General study points: At 0.1-3.0 mg/kg, partial responders had clonal expansion among the lowest observed.

Remarks on this clone: Antigen specificity is unknown.

V was clipped by 3 bases and J by 7 bases, with 19 bases between them. The CDR3 consists of 16 residues. CDR1 is MGHRA and CDR2 is YSYEKL in the germline V gene. Using immunoSEQ multiplex PCR, the repertoire was profiled, and TCRdb retains in-frame clones only, with some absent. This sample carries over 70,000 clones, approximately 94% of them seen once, and the ten largest clones take roughly an eighth. The source was CD4+ or CD8+ T cells sorted from blood, collected in a trial of the OX40 agonist ivuxolimab. The chain employs TRBV4-1 and TRBJ1-5, with TRBD1 as a possible D gene (6 bases). This TCR was sampled from an adult with an advanced solid tumor such as melanoma, head and neck, liver or kidney cancer. CDR3 DNA: TGCGCCAGCAGCCACCGACAGGTCGGGGAAGAGCAGCCCCAGCATTTT. Its protein product is CASSHRQVGEEQPQHF.